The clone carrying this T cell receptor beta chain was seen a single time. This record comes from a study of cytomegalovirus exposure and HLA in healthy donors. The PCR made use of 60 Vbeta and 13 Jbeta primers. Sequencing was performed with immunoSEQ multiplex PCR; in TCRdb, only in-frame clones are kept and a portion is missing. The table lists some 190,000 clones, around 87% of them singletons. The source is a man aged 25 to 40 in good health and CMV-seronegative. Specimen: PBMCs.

DNA for the CDR3: TGTGCCAGCAGCCAGTTGGACAAGAACTATGGCTACACCTTC. Translating it yields CASSQLDKNYGYTF. The chain couples TRBV14 to TRBJ1-2; the D gene is possibly TRBD1 (5 bases). V dropped 3 bases and J dropped 2 bases, with 10 bases sitting between them. The CDR3 has 14 residues. Germline V lookup: CDR1 SGHDN, CDR2 FVKESK.